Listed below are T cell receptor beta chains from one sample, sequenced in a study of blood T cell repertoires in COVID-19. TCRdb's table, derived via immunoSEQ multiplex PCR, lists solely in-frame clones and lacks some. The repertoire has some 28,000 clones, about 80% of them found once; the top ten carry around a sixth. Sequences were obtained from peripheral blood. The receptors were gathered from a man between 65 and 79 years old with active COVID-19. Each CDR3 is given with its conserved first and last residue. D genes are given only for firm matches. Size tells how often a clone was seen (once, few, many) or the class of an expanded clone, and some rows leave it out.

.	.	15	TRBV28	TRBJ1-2	TGTGCCAGCAGTTCCCCGGCGGGACGGGGCTATGGCTACACCTTC	CASSSPAGRGYGYTF
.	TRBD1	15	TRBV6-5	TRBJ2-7	TGTGCCAGCAGTTTTAGACAGGGTCTTTCCTACGAGCAGTACTTC	CASSFRQGLSYEQYF
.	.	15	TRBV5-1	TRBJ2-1	TGCGCCAGCAGCTTGGTTGGGGCCACCGACAATGAGCAGTTCTTC	CASSLVGATDNEQFF
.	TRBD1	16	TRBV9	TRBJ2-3	TGTGCCAGCAGCGCCGGACAGGGGTTTATGACAGATACGCAGTATTTT	CASSAGQGFMTDTQYF
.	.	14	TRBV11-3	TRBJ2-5	TGTGCCAGCAGCCCAGGGGTAGGATGGAAGACCCAGTACTTC	CASSPGVGWKTQYF
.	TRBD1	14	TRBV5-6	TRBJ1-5	TGTGCCAGCAGCTATAGGACAGGGTATCAGCCCCAGCATTTT	CASSYRTGYQPQHF
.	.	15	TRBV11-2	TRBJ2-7	TGTGCCAGCAGCTTAGGGCCGGGGTCCGTCTACGAGCAGTACTTC	CASSLGPGSVYEQYF
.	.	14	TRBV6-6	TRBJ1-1	TGTGCCAGCAGTCACCGAGGGTTGAACACTGAAGCTTTCTTT	CASSHRGLNTEAFF
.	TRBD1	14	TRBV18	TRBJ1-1	TGTGCCAGCTCACCCGCAGGGGGGAACACTGAAGCTTTCTTT	CASSPAGGNTEAFF
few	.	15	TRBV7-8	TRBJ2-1	TGTGCCAGCAGCTTAGTGGTGAGCTCCTACAATGAGCAGTTCTTC	CASSLVVSSYNEQFF
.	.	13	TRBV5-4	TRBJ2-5	TGTGCCAGCAGCTTGACAGGGTCCAAGACCCAGTACTTC	CASSLTGSKTQYF
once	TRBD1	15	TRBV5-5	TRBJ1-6	TGTGCCAGCAGCCCGGGGACAGGGGATAATTCACCCCTCCACTTT	CASSPGTGDNSPLHF
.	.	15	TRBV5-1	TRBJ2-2	TGCGCCAGCAGCTTGGACAGGGTGGACACCGGGGAGCTGTTTTTT	CASSLDRVDTGELFF
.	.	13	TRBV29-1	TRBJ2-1	TGCAGCGTAGTTTCGGGTGTATCCAATGAGCAGTTCTTC	CSVVSGVSNEQFF
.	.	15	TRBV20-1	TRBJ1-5	TGCAGTGCTAGTCTGCAGGGTAGAAGCGATCAGCCCCAGCATTTT	CSASLQGRSDQPQHF
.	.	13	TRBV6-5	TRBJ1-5	TGTGCCAGCAGACCCAGAAACAATCAGCCCCAGCATTTT	CASRPRNNQPQHF
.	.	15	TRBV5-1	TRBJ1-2	TGCGCCAGCAGCGATGTTACAGGGTCGCCCAATGGCTACACCTTC	CASSDVTGSPNGYTF
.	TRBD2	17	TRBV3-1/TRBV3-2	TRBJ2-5	TGTGCCAGCAGTCTAAGGGCCGGGGGGGCCGGAACAGAGACCCAGTACTTC	CASSLRAGGAGTETQYF
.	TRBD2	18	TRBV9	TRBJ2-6	TGTGCCAGCAGCCTAGACTTGACTAGCGGCTCTGGGGCCAACGTCCTGACTTTC	CASSLDLTSGSGANVLTF
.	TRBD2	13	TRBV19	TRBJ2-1	TGTGCCAGTAGTTCGGGGGGGCGGAATGAGCAGTTCTTC	CASSSGGRNEQFF
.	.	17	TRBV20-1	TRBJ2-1	TGCAGTGCTAGTAGCCCCAAAGCTAGTCCCGGGTACAATGAGCAGTTCTTC	CSASSPKASPGYNEQFF
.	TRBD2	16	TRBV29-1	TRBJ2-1	TGCAGCGTGGGATCCTTGGCGGGGGGGCCGTCCGGTGAGCAGTTCTTC	CSVGSLAGGPSGEQFF
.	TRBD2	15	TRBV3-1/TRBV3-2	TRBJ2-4	TGTGCCAGCCCAAAGGCTAGCGGGGCTAAAAACATTCAGTACTTC	CASPKASGAKNIQYF
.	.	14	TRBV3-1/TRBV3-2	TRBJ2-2	TGTGCCAGCAGGTCCAGGGCTGACACCGGGGAGCTGTTTTTT	CASRSRADTGELFF
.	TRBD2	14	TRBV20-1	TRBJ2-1	TGCAGTGCTAGTAGCGGGGGGATCTACAATGAGCAGTTCTTC	CSASSGGIYNEQFF
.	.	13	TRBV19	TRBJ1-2	TGTGCCAGTAGCAGGACAGAAGTTCATGGCTACACCTTC	CASSRTEVHGYTF
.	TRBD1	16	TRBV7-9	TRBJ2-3	TGTGCCAGCAGCGAAGGGACAGGGGAGAGCACAGATACGCAGTATTTT	CASSEGTGESTDTQYF
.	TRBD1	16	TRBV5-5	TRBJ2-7	TGTGCCAGCAGCTTGGTAGTTTCAGGGGGCGGCTACGAGCAGTACTTC	CASSLVVSGGGYEQYF
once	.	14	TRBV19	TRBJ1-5	TGTGCCAGTAGTAGTGCGAGGCGGAATCAGCCCCAGCATTTT	CASSSARRNQPQHF
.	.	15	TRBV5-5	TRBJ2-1	TGTGCCAGCAGCGCCCGGAGGGACTCCTACAATGAGCAGTTCTTC	CASSARRDSYNEQFF
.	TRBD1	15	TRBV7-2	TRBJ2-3	TGTGCCAGCAGCACCTGGGACAGAATCACAGATACGCAGTATTTT	CASSTWDRITDTQYF
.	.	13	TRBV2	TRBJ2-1	TGTGCCAGCAGTGAACAGGGGCCCCGAGAGCAGTTCTTC	CASSEQGPREQFF
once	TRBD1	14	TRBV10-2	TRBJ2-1	TGCGCCAGCAGACCGGGACAGGGGAACAATGAGCAGTTCTTC	CASRPGQGNNEQFF
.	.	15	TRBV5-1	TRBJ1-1	TGCGCCAGCAGCCCGGAAGGTTCAGCGATGACTGAAGCTTTCTTT	CASSPEGSAMTEAFF
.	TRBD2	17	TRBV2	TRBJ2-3	TGTGCCAGTCACCGACTAGCGGGGGGACCTAGCACAGATACGCAGTATTTT	CASHRLAGGPSTDTQYF
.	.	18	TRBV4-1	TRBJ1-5	TGCGCCAGCAGCCCTTCCACGGACCAATGGGGAGGCAATCAGCCCCAGCATTTT	CASSPSTDQWGGNQPQHF
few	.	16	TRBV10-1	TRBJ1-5	TGCGCCAGCAGGGGGGGCGGGGGCGGCTATCTTCAGCCCCAGCATTTT	CASRGGGGGYLQPQHF
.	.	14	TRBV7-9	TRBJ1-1	TGTGCCAGCAGCGCCGGACAGAGGAACACTGAAGCTTTCTTT	CASSAGQRNTEAFF
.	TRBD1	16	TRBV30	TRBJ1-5	TGTGCCTGGAGTGTACGGAGAGGGGGCGTCAATCAGCCCCAGCATTTT	CAWSVRRGGVNQPQHF
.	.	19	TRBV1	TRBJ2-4	TGCACCAGCACCCGACTAGCGGGGGGCCTCGGGAAGCCCAAAAACATTCAGTACTTC	CTSTRLAGGLGKPKNIQYF
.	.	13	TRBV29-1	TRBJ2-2	TGCAGCGTAGCCCCGTCGGGAACCGGGGAGCTGTTTTTT	CSVAPSGTGELFF
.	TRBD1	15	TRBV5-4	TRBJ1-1	TGTGCCAGCAGGGTCCAGGGGGCCCTGAACACTGAAGCTTTCTTT	CASRVQGALNTEAFF
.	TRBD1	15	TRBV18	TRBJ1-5	TGTGCCAGCTCACCAACGCAGGGGGCAACTCAGCCCCAGCATTTT	CASSPTQGATQPQHF
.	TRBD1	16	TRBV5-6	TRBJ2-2	TGTGCCAGCAGCTCGTTTCCGGGACAGGGGACCGGGGAGCTGTTTTTT	CASSSFPGQGTGELFF
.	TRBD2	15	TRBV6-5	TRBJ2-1	TGTGCCAGCAGGGGAAGACTAGCGGGCTACAATGAGCAGTTCTTC	CASRGRLAGYNEQFF
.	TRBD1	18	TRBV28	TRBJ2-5	TGTGCCAGCATCTCCCGGGACAGGGTACTCGCGTACCAAGAGACCCAGTACTTC	CASISRDRVLAYQETQYF
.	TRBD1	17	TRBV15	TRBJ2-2	TGTGCCACCAGCAGAGATTCGGGACAGGGGGCCACCGGGGAGCTGTTTTTT	CATSRDSGQGATGELFF
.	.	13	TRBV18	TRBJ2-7	TGTGCCAGCTCACCATCAGGTTCCTACGAGCAGTACTTC	CASSPSGSYEQYF
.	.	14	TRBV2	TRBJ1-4	TGTGCCAGCGGTCGAGGGGTCCAGGGGGAAAAACTGTTTTTT	CASGRGVQGEKLFF
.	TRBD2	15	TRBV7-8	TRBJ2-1	TGTGCCAGCAGCCATAGCGGGGGGTATTACAATGAGCAGTTCTTC	CASSHSGGYYNEQFF
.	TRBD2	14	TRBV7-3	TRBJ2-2	TGTGCCAGCAGCTTACTAGCGGGGACTGGGGAGCTGTTTTTT	CASSLLAGTGELFF
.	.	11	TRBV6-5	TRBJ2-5	TGTGCCAGCAGTTCCCCCGGGTCCCAGTACTTC	CASSSPGSQYF
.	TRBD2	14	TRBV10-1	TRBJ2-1	TGCGCCAGCAGTGGGGCTAGCGGTTACAATGAGCAGTTCTTC	CASSGASGYNEQFF
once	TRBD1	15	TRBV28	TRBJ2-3	TGTGCCAGCAGCGACAGGGGGCTCATGGGAGATACGCAGTATTTT	CASSDRGLMGDTQYF
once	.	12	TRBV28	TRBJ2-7	TGTGCCAGCAGTCCCGGGTCCTACGAGCAGTACTTC	CASSPGSYEQYF
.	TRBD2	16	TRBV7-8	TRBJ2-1	TGTGCCAGCAGCAAATGGACTAGAAGCTCCTACAATGAGCAGTTCTTC	CASSKWTRSSYNEQFF
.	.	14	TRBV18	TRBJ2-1	TGTGCCAGCTCACCACCGGTCCAGAAAAATGAGCAGTTCTTC	CASSPPVQKNEQFF
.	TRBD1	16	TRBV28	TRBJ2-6	TGTGCCAGCTCGGGACAGGCCTCCTCTGGGGCCAACGTCCTGACTTTC	CASSGQASSGANVLTF
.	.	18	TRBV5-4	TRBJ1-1	TGTGCCAGCAGCTTGGGGGGGGGATACAAAATTTCCAACACTGAAGCTTTCTTT	CASSLGGGYKISNTEAFF
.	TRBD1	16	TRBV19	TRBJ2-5	TGTGCCAGTAGTGCCCGAGGGGGCCCCCCTGGAGAGACCCAGTACTTC	CASSARGGPPGETQYF